This T cell receptor beta chain derives from a study of tumor and adjacent non-tumor tissue in lung cancer. Findings and limits, study-wide: In normal lung, the top 100 clones were significantly more dominant than in tumor. Higher tumor TCR diversity was associated with shorter survival. Significantly higher TCR diversity was found in tumor than normal lung.

Note on this clonotype: What it recognizes is unknown.

No cell sorting was done before RNA was extracted from the tissue. This non-tumor lung sample came from over 3 cm beyond the tumor edge. In germline, CDR1 is SQVTM, CDR2 ANQGSEA. The CDR3 sequence is 14 residues long. A modified ARM-PCR protocol with three rounds of nested PCR amplified TCRbeta. MiXCR was run by TCRdb on the multiplex PCR reads, yielding one entry per CDR3 protein. Here the sample spans 40,000 to 50,000 distinct CDR3 sequences, 64% being singletons. The V and J genes are TRBV29-1 and TRBJ2-1; TRBD2 is a possible D gene (7 bases). The TCR was taken from a woman in her seventies with non-small cell lung cancer. Sequencing input: distant non-tumor lung tissue. The CDR3 DNA follows: TGCAGTGTTACTCTAGGACTAGGGGGAGTGGTGCAGTTCTTC. It codes for CSVTLGLGGVVQFF.